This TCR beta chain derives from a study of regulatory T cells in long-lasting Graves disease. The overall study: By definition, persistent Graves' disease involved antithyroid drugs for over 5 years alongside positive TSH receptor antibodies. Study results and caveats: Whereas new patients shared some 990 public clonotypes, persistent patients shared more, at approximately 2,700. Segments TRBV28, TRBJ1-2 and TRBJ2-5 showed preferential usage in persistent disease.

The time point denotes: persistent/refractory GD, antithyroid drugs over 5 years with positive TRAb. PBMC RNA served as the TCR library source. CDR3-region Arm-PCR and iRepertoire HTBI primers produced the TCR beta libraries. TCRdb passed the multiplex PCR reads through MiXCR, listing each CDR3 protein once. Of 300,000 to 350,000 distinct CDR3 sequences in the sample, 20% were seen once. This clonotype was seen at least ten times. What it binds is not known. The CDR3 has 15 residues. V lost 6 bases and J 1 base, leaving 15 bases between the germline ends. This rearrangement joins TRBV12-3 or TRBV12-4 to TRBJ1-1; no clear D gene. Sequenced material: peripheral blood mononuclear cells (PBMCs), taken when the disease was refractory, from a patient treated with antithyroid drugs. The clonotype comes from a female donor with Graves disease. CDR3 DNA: TGTGCCAGCAGCCCTAGTCTACGGGCGAACACTGAAGCTTTCTTT. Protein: CASSPSLRANTEAFF.